This is a list of T cell receptor beta chains from one sample in a study of T cell changes during pregnancy in multiple sclerosis. Profiling relied on immunoSEQ multiplex PCR, and the TCRdb table lists in-frame clones only, not all of them. There are some 54,000 clones in the sample; roughly 93% occur only once, and more than 1.5% lies in the top ten. Here the sequenced sample was peripheral blood, taken after pregnancy. All receptors come from a female donor with multiple sclerosis, enrolled in a pregnancy study. The CDR3 runs from the conserved cysteine through the conserved F or W. The D gene is left open where the match is weak. Only part of the rows carry a size: once, few, many, or a class if the clone is expanded.

j_call | clone_size | v_call | d_call | cdr3_aa | cdr3_nt
TRBJ2-7 | - | TRBV4-1 | TRBD1 | CASSQDLRTGVYEQYF | TGCGCCAGCAGCCAAGATCTTCGGACAGGGGTGTACGAGCAGTACTTC
TRBJ1-3 | - | TRBV6-8 | - | CASSYAGSSGNTIYF | TGTGCCAGCAGCTACGCGGGAAGCTCTGGAAACACCATATATTTT
TRBJ1-2 | - | TRBV29-1 | TRBD1 | CSVIRDRATNYGYTF | TGCAGCGTAATCCGGGACAGGGCCACTAACTATGGCTACACCTTC
TRBJ1-3 | - | TRBV28 | - | CASSSTATGNTIYF | TGTGCCAGCAGTTCGACAGCGACTGGAAACACCATATATTTT
TRBJ2-3 | - | TRBV5-1 | TRBD2 | CASSLGLAITDTQYF | TGCGCCAGCAGCCTGGGACTAGCGATCACAGATACGCAGTATTTT
TRBJ1-2 | - | TRBV6-5 | - | CASSYDRSHWGGYTF | TGTGCCAGCAGTTACGACAGGTCCCATTGGGGTGGCTACACCTTC
TRBJ1-5 | - | TRBV21-1 | - | CASSKFGQSYSNQPQHF | TGTGCCAGCAGCAAATTTGGACAGTCCTATAGCAATCAGCCCCAGCATTTT
TRBJ2-5 | once | TRBV4-3 | TRBD2 | CASSLLAGGETQYF | TGCGCCAGCAGCCTACTAGCGGGAGGAGAGACCCAGTACTTC
TRBJ2-2 | - | TRBV7-3 | TRBD2 | CASSQRPSGTGELFF | TGTGCCAGCAGCCAACGGCCTAGCGGGACCGGGGAGCTGTTTTTT
TRBJ2-7 | - | TRBV19 | - | CASSRELGYEQYF | TGTGCCAGTAGCCGGGAGTTGGGGTACGAGCAGTACTTC
TRBJ2-4 | - | TRBV7-9 | - | CASSLAQGTSIQYF | TGTGCCAGCAGCTTAGCCCAGGGTACGAGTATTCAGTACTTC
TRBJ2-2 | - | TRBV7-2 | TRBD1 | CASSPLDRETGELFF | TGTGCCAGCAGCCCATTGGACAGGGAAACCGGGGAGCTGTTTTTT
TRBJ2-7 | - | TRBV28 | - | CASSLLGPQYF | TGTGCCAGCAGTTTATTGGGGCCGCAGTACTTC
TRBJ2-1 | - | TRBV11-2 | TRBD2 | CASSNLAGGLSEQFF | TGTGCCAGCAGCAATCTAGCGGGAGGGCTATCCGAGCAGTTCTTC
TRBJ1-5 | - | TRBV5-5 | TRBD1 | CASSLDRGLFQPQHF | TGTGCCAGCAGCTTGGACAGGGGGCTTTTTCAGCCCCAGCATTTT
TRBJ2-7 | once | TRBV4-2 | TRBD2 | CASSPQDLAGGPQMWEQYF | TGTGCCAGCAGCCCTCAAGACCTAGCGGGAGGGCCTCAAATGTGGGAGCAGTACTTC
TRBJ1-1 | once | TRBV28 | - | CASSSRVATEAFF | TGTGCCAGCAGTTCTAGAGTGGCCACTGAAGCTTTCTTT
TRBJ2-1 | - | TRBV4-3 | - | CASSQRPGGSGDEQFF | TGCGCCAGCAGCCAACGACCTGGTGGGAGTGGGGATGAGCAGTTCTTC
TRBJ2-3 | - | TRBV7-9 | TRBD1 | CASSLGQGGGTQYF | TGTGCCAGCAGCTTGGGACAGGGGGGCGGTACGCAGTATTTT
TRBJ2-3 | - | TRBV19 | - | CASKLALPGAVDTQYF | TGTGCCAGTAAGTTGGCGCTGCCTGGGGCCGTGGATACGCAGTATTTT
TRBJ2-5 | - | TRBV13 | TRBD2 | CASSLGGVAGQETQYF | TGTGCCAGCAGCTTAGGCGGGGTAGCGGGGCAAGAGACCCAGTACTTC
TRBJ1-5 | - | TRBV5-8 | - | CASSLGGFNQPQHF | TGTGCCAGCAGCTTAGGCGGATTCAATCAGCCCCAGCATTTT
TRBJ1-1 | few | TRBV6-6 | - | CASSKGQTEAFF | TGTGCCAGCAGTAAAGGACAGACCGAAGCTTTCTTT
TRBJ1-4 | - | TRBV6-5 | TRBD1 | CASTARRDSEKLFF | TGTGCCAGCACCGCACGCCGGGACAGTGAAAAACTGTTTTTT
TRBJ2-2 | - | TRBV5-4 | TRBD2 | CASSLEGGRASGELFF | TGTGCCAGCAGCTTGGAAGGCGGGAGGGCCTCAGGGGAGCTGTTTTTT
TRBJ2-7 | - | TRBV28 | - | CASTALADYEQYF | TGTGCCAGCACTGCGCTAGCAGACTACGAGCAGTACTTC
TRBJ2-7 | - | TRBV28 | TRBD2 | CASSPSGTYEQYF | TGTGCCAGCAGCCCCAGCGGGACCTACGAGCAGTACTTC
TRBJ1-2 | - | TRBV2 | TRBD1 | CASSDWGTGKNGYTF | TGTGCCAGCAGTGATTGGGGGACAGGGAAAAATGGCTACACCTTC
TRBJ1-5 | - | TRBV19 | - | CASRPETGPINQPQHF | TGTGCCAGTAGACCGGAAACAGGACCGATCAATCAGCCCCAGCATTTT
TRBJ1-2 | - | TRBV19 | TRBD1 | CASSQGTAQNYGYTF | TGTGCCAGTAGTCAAGGGACAGCTCAAAACTATGGCTACACCTTC
TRBJ1-3 | - | TRBV19 | - | CASSIYGNTIYF | TGTGCCAGTAGTATCTATGGAAACACCATATATTTT
TRBJ2-5 | - | TRBV14 | - | CASSHVQGGQETQYF | TGTGCCAGCAGCCACGTTCAAGGAGGGCAAGAGACCCAGTACTTC
TRBJ2-2 | - | TRBV28 | TRBD2 | CASSLSLAGITGELFF | TGTGCCAGCAGTTTGTCACTAGCGGGAATCACCGGGGAGCTGTTTTTT
TRBJ2-1 | once | TRBV15 | TRBD2 | CATSRAGGRDYNNEQFF | TGTGCCACCAGCAGAGCCGGAGGTAGGGACTATAACAATGAGCAGTTCTTC
TRBJ2-1 | - | TRBV7-6 | TRBD2 | CASSPRLAGGLSSSYNEQFF | TGTGCCAGCAGCCCACGACTAGCGGGAGGGCTTTCGAGCTCCTACAATGAGCAGTTCTTC
TRBJ1-1 | few | TRBV30 | TRBD1 | CAWSFTTGLTFF | TGTGCCTGGAGTTTTACGACAGGGTTAACTTTCTTT
TRBJ2-7 | - | TRBV7-9 | TRBD2 | CASSLVLAGGAYEQYF | TGTGCCAGCAGCTTAGTGCTCGCGGGAGGGGCCTACGAGCAGTACTTC
TRBJ1-1 | medium-sized | TRBV27 | - | CASSWTAKNTEAFF | TGTGCCAGCAGTTGGACAGCCAAGAACACTGAAGCTTTCTTT
TRBJ2-1 | - | TRBV23-1 | TRBD2 | CASSRGLANLSSYNEQFF | TGCGCCAGCAGCCGCGGACTAGCCAATCTTAGCTCCTACAATGAGCAGTTCTTC
TRBJ2-1 | - | TRBV19 | TRBD2 | CASSYGGTYNEQFF | TGTGCCAGTAGTTACGGGGGGACCTACAATGAGCAGTTCTTC
TRBJ2-1 | - | TRBV6-5 | TRBD1 | CASSYSTGFGDEQFF | TGTGCCAGCAGTTACTCGACAGGGTTTGGGGATGAGCAGTTCTTC
TRBJ1-5 | - | TRBV6-5 | TRBD1 | CASRRQGRRQPQHF | TGTGCCAGCAGACGACAGGGTAGGCGTCAGCCCCAGCATTTT
TRBJ1-1 | - | TRBV29-1 | - | CSVAGQPNTEAFF | TGCAGCGTCGCCGGACAGCCTAACACTGAAGCTTTCTTT
TRBJ2-1 | - | TRBV7-2 | - | CASSLALAGGGGEQFF | TGTGCCAGCAGCTTAGCGCTGGCAGGAGGGGGGGGTGAGCAGTTCTTC
TRBJ1-5 | - | TRBV6-6 | - | CASSYKVEGQPQHF | TGTGCCAGCAGTTATAAAGTCGAGGGTCAGCCCCAGCATTTT
TRBJ1-1 | - | TRBV29-1 | - | CSVRRTGNTEAFF | TGCAGCGTTCGTCGGACGGGAAACACTGAAGCTTTCTTT
TRBJ1-1 | - | TRBV19 | - | CASSIGGIMNTEAFF | TGTGCCAGTAGTATAGGAGGGATCATGAACACTGAAGCTTTCTTT
TRBJ1-4 | - | TRBV5-1 | - | CASSSTGTTNEKLFF | TGCGCCAGCAGCTCAACAGGGACAACTAATGAAAAACTGTTTTTT
TRBJ2-7 | - | TRBV11-3 | TRBD1 | CASSRRQGSYEQYF | TGTGCCAGCAGCAGACGACAGGGAAGCTACGAGCAGTACTTC
TRBJ1-4 | few | TRBV25-1 | TRBD1 | CASSVQRDSEKLFF | TGTGCCAGCAGTGTGCAAAGGGACAGTGAAAAACTGTTTTTT
TRBJ2-1 | - | TRBV15 | TRBD2 | CATSRRAGTNSYNEQFF | TGTGCCACCAGCAGACGGGCCGGGACTAACTCCTACAATGAGCAGTTCTTC
TRBJ2-7 | - | TRBV14 | - | CASSQAGSTTQYF | TGTGCCAGCAGCCAAGCCGGGTCCACGACGCAGTACTTC
TRBJ1-5 | - | TRBV18 | - | CASSPRQSSNQPQHF | TGTGCCAGCTCACCAAGACAGAGTAGCAATCAGCCCCAGCATTTT
TRBJ1-2 | - | TRBV6-4 | - | CASSDGGLGYTF | TGTGCCAGCAGTGACGGGGGCCTTGGCTACACCTTC
TRBJ2-2 | - | TRBV2 | - | CASSQQGIGELFF | TGTGCCAGCAGTCAACAGGGTATCGGGGAGCTGTTTTTT